This T cell receptor (beta chain) was obtained from a study of T-cell memory formation after mild COVID-19. About the study: TCR clusters largely stayed donor specific. Points from the study as a whole: Clones that shrank (day 15 to 85) were balanced CD4/CD8, whereas later expanders leaned CD4+. Cross-reactive memory seemingly joined, as some responding clones were found in pre-infection memory.

This clonotype has only one observation. Its antigen is currently unknown. J gave up 5 bases and V 3 bases, and 5 bases lay outside the gene matches. The CDR3 covers 15 residues. Using its own MiXCR run on the 5' RACE reads, TCRdb lists one record per CDR3 protein. The repertoire consists of over 350,000 distinct CDR3 sequences, with roughly 24% occurring once and the leading ten covering 8.8%. This receptor was obtained from an adult woman who had mild COVID-19 (a few samples of this study predate the infection). Cell type and time point are not known. The V call is TRBV12-3 or TRBV12-4, the J call TRBJ2-3; TRBD2 matches at 10 bases. Sequenced input: PBMCs or a T cell subset sorted from them (not recorded which). In DNA form, the CDR3 reads TGTGCCAGCAGTTTTCTAGCGGGGGCGGGAGATACGCAGTATTTT. Translating gives CASSFLAGAGDTQYF.